This T cell receptor beta chain was documented in a study of OX40 agonist ivuxolimab in advanced cancers. Study-level background: Ivuxolimab was a fully human IgG2 agonistic monoclonal antibody targeting the costimulatory receptor OX40 (CD134). Partial responses were achieved by three dose-escalation patients, of whom one had hepatocellular carcinoma and two had cutaneous melanoma. A male proportion of under 85% and a mean age of approximately 61 years, ranging from 23 to 79, were recorded for the dose-escalation cohort. Prior anti-PD-1, anti-PD-L1 or anti-CTLA-4 therapy was permitted, and approximately 41% of dose-escalation patients had received checkpoint inhibitors. Of the 50 or so patients in dose escalation, 19 had hepatocellular carcinoma, about 15 had melanoma, 9 had renal cell carcinoma and 9 had head and neck cancer. The monotherapy dose-escalation portion (N ≈ 52 patients) of the phase I ivuxolimab trial is reported in the paper. Intravenous ivuxolimab was administered to patients every 2 weeks at six dose levels: 0.01, 0.1, 0.3, 1.5, 3 and 10 mg/kg. Peripheral TCRbeta sequencing was intended to test whether TCR sequence diversity was altered and clonal T-cell expansion was caused by ivuxolimab. General conclusions and limits of the study: After ivuxolimab, CD8+ T cells had more expanded clones than CD4+ T cells on average. Low levels of normalized T-cell clonal expansion were also shown by some nonresponding patients. The antigen specificity of the peripheral T cells that underwent clonal expansion was not determined. Partial responders in the 0.1-3.0 mg/kg groups had among the lowest normalized peripheral clonal expansion, especially among CD8+ T cells. At doses of 0.1 to 3.0 mg/kg, clonal expansion of both CD4+ and CD8+ blood T cells was observed from baseline to week 6.

About this clone itself: The antigen this receptor binds is unknown. The germline gene is not matched at one end of the junction; a read error may be the cause.

To sequence the TCRbeta CDR3 region, genomic DNA was isolated from the sorted cells. The immunoSEQ Assay was used for sequencing of TCRbeta CDR3 regions. Here the immuneACCESS table is served through TCRdb, limited to in-frame sequences with V and J called. Missing clones are a known gap in these copies; in checked studies unresolved V genes cover under half, and the rest lacks a known reason. For this sample the table gives tens of thousands of clones, of which about 86% were detected only once. The ten largest clones capture over 1.1% of the sample. Patients with autoimmune disease history or receiving systemic immunosuppression were excluded from the trial. In every dose cohort, peripheral blood was drawn for TCR sequencing at baseline, cycle 4 day 1, and cycle 7 day 1. The samples were drawn from a first-in-human, open-label, multicenter phase I dose-escalation trial of ivuxolimab. The trial enrolled adults with locally advanced or metastatic head and neck squamous cell, hepatocellular, melanoma or renal cell carcinoma. Before TCR sequencing, CD4+ and CD8+ T cells were separately sorted from peripheral blood.

The CDR3 contains 15 residues, cysteine and phenylalanine counted. The retained sequence is limited to the CDR3, 45 bases, with the frame set at the first base. From the germline V gene, CDR1 is SGHAT and CDR2 is FQNNGV. The receptor's source is an adult with an advanced solid tumor such as melanoma, head and neck, liver or kidney cancer. The starting material was CD4+ or CD8+ T cells sorted from blood, obtained in a trial of the OX40 agonist ivuxolimab. Rearrangement joined TRBV11-2 to TRBJ1-4; the D segment could be TRBD1, given 6 matching bases. CDR3 sequence: CASSLGGTVNEKLFF. In nucleotide form, the sequence is TGTGCCAGCAGTTTAGGGGGGACTGTCAATGAAAAACTGTTTTTT.